This TCR beta chain came from a study of cytomegalovirus exposure and HLA in healthy donors. The V end was cut by 1 base, the J end by 2 bases, with 9 bases between. The germline V gene has CDR1 SGHNT and CDR2 YYREEE (reference sequence). This CDR3 comprises 14 residues. Comment on this clone: Its antigen is undetermined.

Researchers ran the PCR with 60 Vbeta and 13 Jbeta primers. Produced via immunoSEQ multiplex PCR; TCRdb's table is partial and in-frame only. The sample lists approximately 170,000 clones, roughly 87% seen once, with roughly 4% in the top ten. Study outcomes and limitations: 87-base-pair reads could not separate some V segments, including TRBV6-2 and TRBV6-3.

The sample taken for sequencing was PBMCs. This TCR was sampled from a man in his fifties or sixties in good health and CMV-seropositive. This chain uses TRBV5-4 with TRBJ2-5; perhaps TRBD1 as D (6 bases). CDR3 nucleotide sequence: TGTGCCAGCAGCTTGAAACAGGGACAAGAGACCCAGTACTTC. This codes for CASSLKQGQETQYF.